This T cell receptor (beta chain) emerged from a study of blood T cell repertoires in COVID-19. Study in general: T cells, B-cell-depleted T cells, or PBMCs supplied cDNA or gDNA.

Trimming took 4 bases from V and 6 from J, leaving 9 bases between them. Germline V CDR1 and CDR2: LNHDA, SQIVND (reference sequence). This CDR3 has 12 amino acids. The participants were between roughly 18 and 89 years old and came from some 23 US areas. The study assigned cohorts using participant-reported clinical history. The authors' processing: It was from reference gene primer amplification that nucleated cell counts were estimated. Clones were sequenced by immunoSEQ multiplex PCR, and TCRdb holds only the in-frame ones, with some missing. V, J and clone size are taken as reported in that table, and D and trimming were inferred from the DNA itself. The sample lists 300,000 to 400,000 clones, approximately 87% occurring once.

Sample: PBMCs or T cells enriched from blood (not recorded which). The chain uses TRBV19 and TRBJ1-1; D is unclear. The clonotype comes from a woman under 40 with acute COVID-19. The CDR3 DNA sequence: TGTGCCAGTAGTACGAGTTATCCTGAAGCTTTCTTT. Translation: CASSTSYPEAFF.